A single sample gave rise to the 13 T cell receptor beta chains below, sequenced in a study of response to subunit inactivated influenza vaccine. TCRdb reanalysed the RT-PCR reads using MiXCR and keeps one entry per CDR3 protein. The sample lists about 520,000 distinct CDR3 sequences, 25% seen once, with around 2% in the top ten. Sequencing was performed on CD4+ T cells sorted from PBMCs, taken 5 to 6 days after vaccination. The receptors stem from a man aged 45-60 years who received an inactivated influenza vaccine.

This clonotype was seen ten or more times. CDR3 protein: CASGRSYNEQFF. Written as DNA, the CDR3 is TGTGCCAGCGGGAGATCCTACAATGAGCAGTTCTTC. This sequence joins TRBV6-5 and TRBJ2-1, with D possibly matching TRBD2 (5 bases). The CDR3 is 12 amino acids. Trimming removed 8 bases from V and 1 base from J, with 6 bases in between. Germline V gene sequence: CDR1 MNHEY, CDR2 SVGAGI.

This clonotype was seen a few times. The chain employs TRBV19 and TRBJ2-2; 9 bases match TRBD1. CDR1 and CDR2 from the germline V gene are LNHDA and SQIVND (reference sequence). The CDR3 contains 16 residues. V lost 5 bases and J lost 2; bases outside the gene matches: 6. The CDR3 protein is CASSSGQGSNTGELFF. CDR3 bases: TGTGCCAGTAGTTCCGGACAGGGGAGCAACACCGGGGAGCTGTTTTTT.

The V gene is TRBV10-3, the J gene TRBJ2-7; 7 nucleotides match TRBD1. V was clipped by 3 bases and J by 2 bases; unmatched bases: 4. The CDR3 extends over 14 amino acids. CDR1 and CDR2 from the germline V gene are ENHRY and SYGVKD. The CDR3: CAISEGTATYEQYF. The CDR3 nucleotides read TGTGCCATCAGTGAAGGGACAGCAACCTACGAGCAGTACTTC.

The chain joins TRBV6-1 to TRBJ2-5, with no clear D. The CDR3 is 12 residues long. The V gene's germline CDR1 is MNHNS and CDR2 SASEGT. The germline V and J ends were trimmed by 6 bases and 7 bases, with 12 bases remaining between them. CDR3 residues: CASSYPSGTQYF. The CDR3 DNA reads as TGTGCCAGCAGCTACCCCTCCGGGACCCAGTACTTC.

This clonotype was seen many times. The CDR3 DNA is TGTGCCAGCAGCTCCGTCTCGGAGACCCAGTACTTC. It yields the protein CASSSVSETQYF. The gene calls are TRBV7-2 and TRBJ2-5, with D uncertain. V shed 4 bases and J shed 5 bases, with 8 bases lying between them. Germline V lookup: CDR1 SGHTA, CDR2 FQGNSA. The CDR3 has 12 residues.

This clonotype was found a few times. The CDR3 DNA sequence: TGCAGTGCTAGTTCCCAGGGTGGGATCACAGATACGCAGTATTTT. Translation gives CSASSQGGITDTQYF. The genes are TRBV20-1 and TRBJ2-3; D perhaps matches TRBD1 (5 bases). V lost 3 bases to trimming and J lost 2 bases, with 15 bases between them. The CDR3 loop spans 15 amino acids. CDR1 is DFQATT and CDR2 is SNEGSKA in the germline V gene (reference sequence).

In this sample, this clonotype turned up many times. CDR3 sequence: CSVQFSSYNSPLHF. The DNA for the CDR3 is TGCAGCGTACAGTTCAGCTCCTATAATTCACCCCTCCACTTT. V and J are TRBV29-1 and TRBJ1-6; D remains ambiguous. This CDR3 has 14 amino acids. Deletions cut 6 bases from V and 0 bases from J, with 9 bases between. Germline V lookup: CDR1 SQVTM, CDR2 ANQGSEA. Together with reference TRBV29-1 and TRBJ1-6, the CDR3 gives the full variable domain: SAVISQKPSRDICQRGTSLTIQCQVDSQVTMMFWYRQQPGQSLTLIATANQGSEATYESGFVIDKFPISRPNLTFSTLTVSNMSPEDSSIYLCSVQFSSYNSPLHFGNGTRLTVT.

This sequence joins TRBV5-1 and TRBJ2-1; TRBD2 aligns across 12 bases. Losses at the gene ends were 4 bases for V and 9 bases for J; bases not matched to a gene: 17. The CDR3 is 18 amino acids. Germline CDR1 and CDR2: SGHRS and YFSETQ. The DNA of the CDR3 is TGCGCCAGCAGCCTGAGCACTAGCGGGAGGAATAGGTCAGCTGAGCAGTTCTTC. It is translated as CASSLSTSGRNRSAEQFF.

The chain has TRBV10-3 and TRBJ2-1, with 8 bases matching TRBD1. Losses at the gene ends were 7 bases for V and 5 bases for J; bases not matched to a gene: 7. The CDR3 loop spans 14 amino acids. From germline, CDR1 is ENHRY and CDR2 SYGVKD. The CDR3 here is CAITGRTGHNEQFF. In DNA form, the CDR3 reads TGTGCCATCACCGGACGGACAGGGCACAATGAGCAGTTCTTC.

The table lists this clonotype with a few counts. The chain combines TRBV7-3 with TRBJ2-3, with TRBD2 matching 8 bases. V dropped 5 bases and J dropped 7; count of bases not matched to a gene: 11. This CDR3 spans 15 amino acids. Germline CDR1 is SGHTA and CDR2 is FQGTGA. The CDR3 protein is CASSPSGTSQNTQYF. CDR3 bases: TGTGCCAGCAGCCCCTCCGGGACTAGTCAAAATACGCAGTATTTT.

The rearrangement joins TRBV6-5 to TRBJ2-1; D may correspond to TRBD1 or TRBD2 (6 bases each). Germline CDR1 and CDR2: MNHEY and SVGAGI. The length of the CDR3 is 11 residues. Trimming cost V 7 bases and J 6 bases, with 7 bases left between them. Here the CDR3 reads CASKGGNEQFF. CDR3 in DNA: TGTGCCAGCAAGGGGGGCAATGAGCAGTTCTTC.

The rearrangement joins TRBV7-9 to TRBJ2-2; 9 bases fit TRBD1. The CDR3 spans 17 residues. The V segment lost 5 bases and the J segment 4 bases; nucleotides outside the gene matches: 11. Germline V gene data show CDR1 as SEHNR and CDR2 as FQNEAQ (reference sequence). CDR3 in DNA: TGTGCCAGCAGCCCAGCCGGGACAGGGTGGAGCACCGGGGAGCTGTTTTTT. Translated, it gives CASSPAGTGWSTGELFF.

This clonotype was counted only a few times. The V and J genes are TRBV15 and TRBJ2-3, with 8 bases that match TRBD2. Germline loops: CDR1 LNHNV, CDR2 YYDKDF (reference sequence). V trimming: 8 bases; J trimming: 3 bases; junction bases outside the gene matches: 4. The CDR3 totals 13 residues. DNA for the CDR3: TGTGCCACCGGGACTAGGACTACAGATACGCAGTATTTT. Its translation: CATGTRTTDTQYF.